The present T cell receptor (beta chain) was sequenced within a study of blood T cell repertoires in COVID-19. On the study more broadly: From the United States, Italy and Spain came samples of acute and convalescent COVID-19. PBMCs, B-cell-depleted T cells, or T cells were the source of the cDNA or gDNA that made up the material.

Authors' processing steps: Amplified reference gene primers provided the basis for estimating nucleated cell counts. Some clones are missing from TCRdb's copy, which holds only in-frame ones; the method was immunoSEQ multiplex PCR. For V, J and clone size, that table is used; D and trimming come from the DNA. The repertoire holds 80,000 to 90,000 clones, with about 88% as singletons. V was clipped by 2 bases and J by 6 bases; unmatched bases: 6. CDR1 is MNHEY, CDR2 SVGEGT, per germline. The CDR3 totals 16 residues. J is TRBJ2-2 and V is TRBV6-2 or TRBV6-3; 10 bases are a match to TRBD1. This clonotype originated in a middle-aged man with acute or convalescent COVID-19. Sequencing was done on a sample of peripheral blood. The CDR3 DNA follows: TGTGCCAGCAGTTACCCGACAGGGGGCGCATCCGGGGAGCTGTTTTTT. Its protein is CASSYPTGGASGELFF.